This T cell receptor beta chain comes out of a study of CD4 T cells in relation to SARS-CoV-2 and coronaviruses. The wider study: The restricting HLA molecule for shared crossreactive spike epitopes was mapped.

Clones were sequenced by immunoSEQ multiplex PCR, and TCRdb holds only the in-frame ones, with some missing. In the table there are 20,000 to 25,000 clones, about three quarters of which are singletons. Turning to this clone: No antigen is known for it.

Unexposed donor CD4+ T cells date from about 2010-2018, before the COVID-19 pandemic. The cells were cultured for approximately ten days before CD4+ T cells were isolated. Testing used SARS-CoV-2 S/N and four cold-coronavirus spikes on unexposed-donor CD4+ T cells, cells permitting. Cultures held two million PBMCs per well with 9 to 10 IU/ml IL-2. Germline CDR1 reads SGHTA; CDR2 reads FQGNSA. The ends were cut back, 5 bases at V and 2 bases at J, with 12 bases in the middle. The CDR3 loop spans 14 amino acids. Sequenced material: CD4+ T cells from PBMCs, cultured in vitro. The receptor was derived from a human donor in good health. The chain joins TRBV7-2 to TRBJ2-5; no reliable D call. The CDR3 is CASSLPPRQETQYF. The CDR3 DNA reads as TGTGCCAGCAGCCTTCCCCCCAGACAAGAGACCCAGTACTTC.